Listed here is a single T cell receptor (beta chain). The antigen remains unidentified. Trimming took 1 base from V and 3 from J, leaving 8 bases between them. The CDR3 runs 14 residues. Germline V CDR1 and CDR2: SGHRS, YFSETQ. The table came from immunoSEQ multiplex PCR; TCRdb's copy has only in-frame clones and leaves some out. The data hold about 98,000 clones, with 82% observed a single time. This entry is derived from a study of radiotherapy plus CTLA-4 blockade in lung cancer. Study-wide findings and caveats: Early blood T cell clone dynamics, with interferon-beta, were reported to best predict response. Radiotherapy was combined with ipilimumab, and tumor-derived TCR clones then expanded in blood.

The source of this sequence is a human donor with non-small cell lung cancer who had a partial response to radiotherapy plus ipilimumab. V usage is TRBV5-1 and J usage is TRBJ1-5, with D unclear. Sequenced material: peripheral blood, taken from a patient treated with radiotherapy plus ipilimumab. In DNA, the CDR3 is TGCGCCAGCAGCTTGAGTGGAGACAATCAGCCCCAGCATTTT. Amino acids: CASSLSGDNQPQHF.